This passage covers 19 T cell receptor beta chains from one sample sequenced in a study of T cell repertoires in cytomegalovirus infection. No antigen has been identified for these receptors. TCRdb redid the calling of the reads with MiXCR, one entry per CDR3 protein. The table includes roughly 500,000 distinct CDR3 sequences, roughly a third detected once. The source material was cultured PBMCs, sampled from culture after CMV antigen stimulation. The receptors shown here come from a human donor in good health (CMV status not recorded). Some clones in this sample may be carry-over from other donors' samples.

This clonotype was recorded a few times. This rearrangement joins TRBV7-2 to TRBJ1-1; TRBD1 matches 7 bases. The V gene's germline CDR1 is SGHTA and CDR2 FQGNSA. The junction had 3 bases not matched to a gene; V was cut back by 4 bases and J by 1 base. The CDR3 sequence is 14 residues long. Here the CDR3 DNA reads TGTGCCAGCAGCTGGCAGGGGGGGAACACTGAAGCTTTCTTT. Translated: CASSWQGGNTEAFF.

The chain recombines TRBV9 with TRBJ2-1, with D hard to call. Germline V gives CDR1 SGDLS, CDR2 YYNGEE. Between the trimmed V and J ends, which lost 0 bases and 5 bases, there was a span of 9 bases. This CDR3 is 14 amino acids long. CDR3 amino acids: CASSVGSINNEQFF. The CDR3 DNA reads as TGTGCCAGCAGCGTAGGGAGCATCAACAATGAGCAGTTCTTC.

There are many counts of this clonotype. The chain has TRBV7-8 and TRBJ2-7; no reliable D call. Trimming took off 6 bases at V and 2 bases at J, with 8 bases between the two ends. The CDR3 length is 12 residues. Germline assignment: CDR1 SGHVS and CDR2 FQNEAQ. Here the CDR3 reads CASSSMAYEQYF. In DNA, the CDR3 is TGTGCCAGCAGTTCTATGGCCTACGAGCAGTACTTC.

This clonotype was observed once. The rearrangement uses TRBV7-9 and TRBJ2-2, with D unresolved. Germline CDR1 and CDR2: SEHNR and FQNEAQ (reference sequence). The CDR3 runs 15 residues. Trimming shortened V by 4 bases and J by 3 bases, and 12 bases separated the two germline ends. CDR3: CASSYIPTDTGELFF. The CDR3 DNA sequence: TGTGCCAGCAGCTACATACCGACGGACACCGGGGAGCTGTTTTTT. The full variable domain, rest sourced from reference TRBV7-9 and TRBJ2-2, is DTGVSQNPRHKITKRGQNVTFRCDPISEHNRLYWYRQTLGQGPEFLTYFQNEAQLEKSRLLSDRFSAERPKGSFSTLEIQRTEQGDSAMYLCASSYIPTDTGELFFGEGSRLTVL.

CDR3 in DNA: TGTGCCAGCAGCGGACTAGCGGGCACCACAGATACGCAGTATTTT. This encodes CASSGLAGTTDTQYF. V gene TRBV7-2 combines with J gene TRBJ2-3; TRBD2 agrees at 11 bases. Trimming took 5 bases from V and 2 from J; bases not matched to a gene: 3. CDR1 and CDR2 (germline): SGHTA, FQGNSA. CDR3 length equals 15 residues.

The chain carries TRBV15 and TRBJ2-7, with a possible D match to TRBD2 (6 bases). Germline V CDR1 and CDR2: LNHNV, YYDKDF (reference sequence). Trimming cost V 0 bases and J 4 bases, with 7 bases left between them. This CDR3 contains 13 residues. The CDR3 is CATSREGGYEQYV. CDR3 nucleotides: TGTGCCACCAGCAGAGAGGGGGGATACGAGCAGTACGTC.

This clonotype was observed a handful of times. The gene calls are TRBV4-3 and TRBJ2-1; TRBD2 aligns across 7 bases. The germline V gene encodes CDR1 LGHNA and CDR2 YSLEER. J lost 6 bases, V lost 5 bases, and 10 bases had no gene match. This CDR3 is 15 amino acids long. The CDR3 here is CASSTGGSGRNEQFF. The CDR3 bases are TGCGCCAGCAGCACCGGCGGGAGTGGTCGCAATGAGCAGTTCTTC.

CDR3 loop: CASSLEQRYTQYF. In DNA, the CDR3 is TGTGCCAGCAGCTTAGAACAGAGGTATACGCAGTATTTT. The rearrangement joins TRBV7-2 to TRBJ2-3; D remains ambiguous. The germline CDR1 and CDR2 sequences are SGHTA and FQGNSA. The V end lost 1 base, the J end lost 7 bases, and 9 bases lay between the germline ends. The CDR3 runs 13 residues.

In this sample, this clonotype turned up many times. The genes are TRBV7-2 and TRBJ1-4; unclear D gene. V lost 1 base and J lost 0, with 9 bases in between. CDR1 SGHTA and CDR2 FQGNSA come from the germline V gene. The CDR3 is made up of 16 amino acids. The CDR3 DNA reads TGTGCCAGCAGCTTAGGCACGTACGCAACTAATGAAAAACTGTTTTTT. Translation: CASSLGTYATNEKLFF.

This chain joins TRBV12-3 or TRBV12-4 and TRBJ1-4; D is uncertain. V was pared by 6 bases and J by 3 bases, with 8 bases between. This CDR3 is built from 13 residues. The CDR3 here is CASRRNSNEKLFF. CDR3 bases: TGTGCCAGCAGACGGAATTCTAATGAAAAACTGTTTTTT.

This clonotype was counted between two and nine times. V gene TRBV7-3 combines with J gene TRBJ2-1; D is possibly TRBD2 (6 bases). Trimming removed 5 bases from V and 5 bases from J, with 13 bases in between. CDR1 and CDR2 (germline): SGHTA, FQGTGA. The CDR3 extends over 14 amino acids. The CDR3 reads CASSPMGLNNEQFF. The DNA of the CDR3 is TGTGCCAGCAGCCCAATGGGACTGAACAATGAGCAGTTCTTC.

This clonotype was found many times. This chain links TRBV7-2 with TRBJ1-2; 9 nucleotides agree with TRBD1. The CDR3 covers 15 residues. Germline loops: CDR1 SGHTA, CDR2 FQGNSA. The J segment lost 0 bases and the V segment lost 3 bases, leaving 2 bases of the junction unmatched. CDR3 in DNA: TGTGCCAGCAGCTTCCGACAGGGGGCTAACTATGGCTACACCTTC. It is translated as CASSFRQGANYGYTF.

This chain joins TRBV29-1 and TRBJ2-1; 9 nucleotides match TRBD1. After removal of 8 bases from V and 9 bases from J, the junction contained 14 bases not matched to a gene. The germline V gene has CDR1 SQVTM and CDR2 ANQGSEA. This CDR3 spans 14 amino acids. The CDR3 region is CSTRDRESFSEQFF. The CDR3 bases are TGCAGCACCCGGGACAGGGAGTCGTTTAGTGAGCAGTTCTTC.

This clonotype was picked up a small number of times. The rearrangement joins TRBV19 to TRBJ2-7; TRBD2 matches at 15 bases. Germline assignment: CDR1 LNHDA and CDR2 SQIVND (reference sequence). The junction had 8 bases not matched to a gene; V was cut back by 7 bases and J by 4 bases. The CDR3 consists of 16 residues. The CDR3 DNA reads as TGTGCCAGTACCTACGACGGGACTAGCGGGAGGTACGAGCAGTACTTC. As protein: CASTYDGTSGRYEQYF.

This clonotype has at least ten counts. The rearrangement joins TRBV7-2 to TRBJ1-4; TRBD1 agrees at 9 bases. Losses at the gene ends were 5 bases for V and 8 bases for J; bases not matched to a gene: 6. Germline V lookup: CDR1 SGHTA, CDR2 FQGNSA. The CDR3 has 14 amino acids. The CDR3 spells CASSPGQGGEKLFF. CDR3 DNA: TGTGCCAGCAGCCCGGGACAGGGAGGGGAAAAACTGTTTTTT.

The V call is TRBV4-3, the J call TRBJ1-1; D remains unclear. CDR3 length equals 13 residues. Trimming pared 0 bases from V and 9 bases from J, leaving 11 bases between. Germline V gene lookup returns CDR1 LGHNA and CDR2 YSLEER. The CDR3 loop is CASSQDQVQKAFF. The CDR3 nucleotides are TGCGCCAGCAGCCAAGACCAGGTTCAAAAAGCTTTCTTT.

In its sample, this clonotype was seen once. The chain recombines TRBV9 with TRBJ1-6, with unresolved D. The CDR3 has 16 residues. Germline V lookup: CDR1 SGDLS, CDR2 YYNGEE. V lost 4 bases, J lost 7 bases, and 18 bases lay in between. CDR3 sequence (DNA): TGTGCCAGCAGCCCCGCCAGCGGCGCCATCAATTCACCCCTCCACTTT. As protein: CASSPASGAINSPLHF.

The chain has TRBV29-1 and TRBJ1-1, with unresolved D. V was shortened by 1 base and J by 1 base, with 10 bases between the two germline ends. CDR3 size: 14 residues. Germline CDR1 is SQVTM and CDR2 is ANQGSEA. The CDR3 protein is CSVEGINPNTEAFF. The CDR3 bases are TGCAGCGTTGAAGGGATTAATCCGAACACTGAAGCTTTCTTT. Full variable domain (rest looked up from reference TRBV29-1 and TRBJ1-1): SAVISQKPSRDICQRGTSLTIQCQVDSQVTMMFWYRQQPGQSLTLIATANQGSEATYESGFVIDKFPISRPNLTFSTLTVSNMSPEDSSIYLCSVEGINPNTEAFFGQGTRLTVV.

The CDR3 is CASSFAATGYTF. The CDR3, as DNA: TGTGCCAGCAGTTTTGCGGCTACCGGCTACACCTTC. The chain joins TRBV28 to TRBJ1-2; no clear D. Germline loops: CDR1 MDHEN, CDR2 SYDVKM. The V and J ends lost 3 bases and 8 bases respectively, with 10 bases between them. The CDR3 contains 12 residues.